These 20 T cell receptor beta chains were sequenced from one sample in a study of T cell changes during pregnancy in multiple sclerosis (dated by TCRdb to between 2018 and 2021). Receptor libraries were prepared by the immunoSEQ multiplex PCR assay. TCRdb stores this immuneACCESS table with in-frame sequences only. Part of the clones is absent; in the studies checked, under half of the shortfall reflects unresolved V genes, and no reason is known for the rest. The sample profile shows 93,000 or so clones; 80% to 95% of them were found once. Around 0.93% of the sample is in the top ten clones. The source was peripheral blood, collected before pregnancy. The receptors come from a female donor with multiple sclerosis, enrolled in a pregnancy study.

The chain employs TRBV7-7 and TRBJ2-5; 10 bases align to TRBD2. With V trimmed by 2 bases and J by 1 base, 7 bases remained unmatched. Germline V gives CDR1 SSHAT, CDR2 FNYEAQ (reference sequence). This CDR3 spans 17 amino acids. CDR3 DNA: TGTGCCAGCAGCTTAAATGGGCTAGCGGGGGCCCAAGAGACCCAGTACTTC. It codes for CASSLNGLAGAQETQYF.

The V call is TRBV29-1, the J call TRBJ2-7; 8 nucleotides align to TRBD1. The CDR3 totals 13 residues. Germline V gene data show CDR1 as SQVTM and CDR2 as ANQGSEA. Trimming took 7 bases from V and 4 from J; bases not matched to a gene: 9. CDR3 coding DNA: TGCAGCGCCCGGACAGGGTCGAGGTACGAGCAGTACTTC. Its protein is CSARTGSRYEQYF.

This sequence joins TRBV6-5 and TRBJ1-1; 7 bases agree with TRBD1. Germline values: CDR1 MNHEY, CDR2 SVGAGI. The CDR3 runs to 14 residues. With 5 bases clipped from V and 6 bases from J, the junction kept 9 bases outside the gene matches. The CDR3, as DNA: TGTGCCAGCAGTCCCCAACAGGGGTTGGCTGAAGCTTTCTTT. This translates into CASSPQQGLAEAFF.

The genes are TRBV19 and TRBJ2-7, with TRBD2 as a possible D gene (6 bases). The CDR3 runs 16 residues. Deletions cut 3 bases from V and 4 bases from J, with 19 bases between. Germline CDR1 LNHDA, CDR2 SQIVND (reference sequence). DNA for the CDR3: TGTGCCAGTAGTATCCGGCGGGATTCCCCTTCGTACGAGCAGTACTTC. Its translation: CASSIRRDSPSYEQYF.

V gene TRBV5-1 combines with J gene TRBJ2-1; TRBD1 is a possible D gene (6 bases). This CDR3 contains 14 residues. The V end was cut by 9 bases, the J end by 9 bases, with 22 bases between. The germline gives CDR1 SGHRS, CDR2 YFSETQ. The CDR3 spells CATQRVPGTPEQFF. The CDR3 nucleotides are TGCGCCACCCAGAGGGTTCCTGGGACACCTGAGCAGTTCTTC.

V and J are TRBV18 and TRBJ2-7; D is possibly TRBD2 (6 bases). Trimming took off 5 bases at V and 2 bases at J, with 13 bases between the two ends. The CDR3 is made up of 14 amino acids. Germline V lookup: CDR1 KGHSH, CDR2 LQKENI. Here the CDR3 DNA reads TGTGCCAGCTCATCCCAGGGAGGCACCTACGAGCAGTACTTC. This sequence encodes CASSSQGGTYEQYF.

This chain links TRBV7-6 with TRBJ1-1; no clear D gene. The CDR3 runs to 16 residues. Germline assignment: CDR1 SGHVS and CDR2 FNYEAQ. V dropped 4 bases and J dropped 5 bases, with 20 bases sitting between them. CDR3 bases: TGTGCCAGCAGCTCGGCGCTCCCGGGCCGAGGGACTGAAGCTTTCTTT. It codes for CASSSALPGRGTEAFF.

Concerning this clone: At one boundary the junction diverges from the germline segment, which might be a read error. V usage is TRBV7-9 and J usage is TRBJ2-7; 10 positions match TRBD2. The CDR3 extends over 13 amino acids. Germline V CDR1 and CDR2: SEHNR, FQNEAQ (reference sequence). CDR3 sequence (DNA): TGTGCCAGCACAAGCGGGGGGGGTCGGGAGCACTACTTC. Its translation: CASTSGGGREHYF.

This chain joins TRBV2 and TRBJ2-1; 15 nucleotides line up with TRBD2. Trimming took 6 bases from V and 5 from J; bases not matched to a gene: 8. The CDR3 runs to 17 residues. Germline V gene sequence: CDR1 SNHLY, CDR2 FYNNEI. The DNA of the CDR3 is TGTGCCAGCAGGTTCGGACTAGCGGGGGGGACGGACAATGAGCAGTTCTTC. It encodes CASRFGLAGGTDNEQFF.

The J gene is TRBJ1-5, the V gene TRBV28; TRBD1 agrees at 7 bases. Germline assignment: CDR1 MDHEN and CDR2 SYDVKM. CDR3 length equals 15 residues. V lost 4 bases and J lost 3; bases outside the gene matches: 6. The CDR3 sequence is CASSSYRGNNQPQHF. CDR3 coding DNA: TGTGCCAGCAGTTCCTACAGGGGAAACAATCAGCCCCAGCATTTT.

The count of this clone is one. The chain joins TRBV7-2 to TRBJ1-6; the D gene is possibly TRBD1 (6 bases). The CDR3 runs to 14 residues. The V and J ends lost 5 bases and 5 bases respectively, with 10 bases between them. Germline V gene data show CDR1 as SGHTA and CDR2 as FQGNSA. CDR3 loop: CASSLGHNNSPLHF. As DNA, the CDR3 is TGTGCCAGCAGCCTGGGACACAATAATTCACCCCTCCACTTT.

The chain links TRBV19 to TRBJ2-1; 10 bases map to TRBD2. CDR3 size: 16 residues. Germline trimming cut 5 bases from V and 7 bases from J; bases unmatched to any gene: 11. Germline lookup yields CDR1 LNHDA and CDR2 SQIVND (reference sequence). The CDR3 DNA follows: TGTGCCAGTAGTCCGGGGACTAGCGTAAGTAGGAATGAGCAGTTCTTC. Amino acids: CASSPGTSVSRNEQFF.

The rearrangement links TRBV5-4 to TRBJ1-1, with D tentatively TRBD1 (6 bases). This CDR3 spans 15 amino acids. V gave up 2 bases and J gave up 4 bases, with 15 bases separating them. Germline CDR1 is SGHNT and CDR2 is YYREEE (reference sequence). The CDR3 DNA reads TGTGCCAGCAGCTTCCAGACCAACAGGGTCACTGAAGCTTTCTTT. It is translated as CASSFQTNRVTEAFF.

The chain joins TRBV7-9 to TRBJ2-7, with 10 bases fitting TRBD2. The germline V gene has CDR1 SEHNR and CDR2 FQNEAQ (reference sequence). CDR3 length: 16 residues. V gave up 0 bases and J gave up 2 bases; unmatched junction bases: 4. CDR3 amino acids: CASSLAHTSGTYEQYF. The CDR3 nucleotides are TGTGCCAGCAGCTTAGCCCACACTAGCGGGACCTACGAGCAGTACTTC. Looking up the rest from reference TRBV7-9 and TRBJ2-7 gives the full variable domain: DTGVSQNPRHKITKRGQNVTFRCDPISEHNRLYWYRQTLGQGPEFLTYFQNEAQLEKSRLLSDRFSAERPKGSFSTLEIQRTEQGDSAMYLCASSLAHTSGTYEQYFGPGTRLTVT.

This chain uses TRBV27 with TRBJ1-5; TRBD1 agrees at 7 bases. The CDR3 has 18 residues. V lost 5 bases to trimming and J lost 0 bases; unmatched junction nucleotides: 13. Germline CDR1 and CDR2: MNHEY and SMNVEV (reference sequence). The CDR3 DNA reads TGTGCCAGCAGTCCCCGAGGGACAGTAAGGAATAGCAATCAGCCCCAGCATTTT. The encoded protein is CASSPRGTVRNSNQPQHF.

This clone appeared once. At the DNA level, this CDR3 is encoded by other sequences in the same sample as well. The chain combines TRBV5-1 with TRBJ1-5; 7 positions agree with TRBD1. Germline CDR1 SGHRS, CDR2 YFSETQ. The CDR3 has 14 amino acids. The trim removed 1 base at V and 2 bases at J, leaving 0 bases unmatched. The CDR3: CASSLQGGNQPQHF. In DNA, the CDR3 is TGCGCCAGCAGCTTGCAGGGGGGCAATCAGCCCCAGCATTTT.

The chain couples TRBV6-1 to TRBJ1-6; D perhaps matches TRBD1 (6 bases). The germline gives CDR1 MNHNS, CDR2 SASEGT. V was cut by 4 bases and J by 5 bases, with 9 bases left in between. This CDR3 has 14 amino acids. CDR3 protein: CASSGTVHNSPLHF. The CDR3 coding sequence is TGTGCCAGCAGTGGGACAGTTCATAATTCACCCCTCCACTTT.

This chain links TRBV25-1 with TRBJ2-2; 11 bases map to TRBD1. J gave up 4 bases and V 5 bases, and 3 bases lay outside the gene matches. The CDR3 runs 15 residues. Germline-derived CDR1 and CDR2 are MGHDK and SYGVNS. CDR3 sequence reads: CASSRTGGLTGELFF. The CDR3 nucleotides are TGTGCCAGCAGTAGGACAGGGGGCCTCACCGGGGAGCTGTTTTTT.

This clone has just one count. This chain connects TRBV5-1 to TRBJ2-5; TRBD1 aligns across 7 bases. Germline trimming cut 3 bases from V and 5 bases from J; bases unmatched to any gene: 10. The CDR3 loop spans 15 amino acids. Germline CDR1 is SGHRS and CDR2 is YFSETQ. CDR3 region: CASSSDRTARETQYF. The CDR3 nucleotides are TGCGCCAGCAGCTCGGACAGGACAGCACGGGAGACCCAGTACTTC.

The V call is TRBV7-9, the J call TRBJ2-1; 9 bases match TRBD2. After removal of 6 bases from V and 4 bases from J, the junction contained 10 bases not matched to a gene. Germline assignment: CDR1 SEHNR and CDR2 FQNEAQ (reference sequence). This CDR3 has 16 amino acids. CDR3 nucleotide sequence: TGTGCCAGCAGACGTGGAGTAGCGGGGGTTTACAATGAGCAGTTCTTC. Amino acids: CASRRGVAGVYNEQFF.